The 5 T cell receptor beta chains presented below share a single source sample, sequenced in a study of control samples from healthy donors and cancer patients. The table came from immunoSEQ multiplex PCR; TCRdb's copy has only in-frame clones and leaves some out. The sample includes about 78,000 clones, roughly 89% seen only once; the top ten take approximately 7.6%. The sequenced material came from blood. These receptors came from a woman aged 55-70 years in good health.

The gene calls are TRBV18 and TRBJ1-6; 9 bases agree with TRBD1. V trimming: 5 bases; J trimming: 7 bases; junction bases outside the gene matches: 6. CDR3 size: 15 residues. Germline V CDR1 and CDR2: KGHSH, LQKENI. The CDR3 region is CASSATTGGNSPLHF. CDR3 nucleotide sequence: TGTGCCAGCTCAGCTACGACAGGGGGGAATTCACCCCTCCACTTT.

The CDR3 DNA is TGTGCCAGCTCAGCATCTTTTAATCAGCCCCAGCATTTT. This encodes CASSASFNQPQHF. This rearrangement joins TRBV6-5 to TRBJ1-5; the D is unclear. The germline CDR1 and CDR2 sequences are MNHEY and SVGAGI. This CDR3 spans 13 amino acids. Trimming shortened V by 8 bases and J by 4 bases, and 12 bases separated the two germline ends.

This clone was recorded only once. The rearrangement joins TRBV7-2 to TRBJ2-5; D is unresolved. V was trimmed by 5 bases and J by 0 bases, leaving 13 bases between them. The CDR3 is made up of 15 amino acids. Germline CDR1 SGHTA, CDR2 FQGNSA. The CDR3 sequence is CASSQSGTNQETQYF. CDR3 bases: TGTGCCAGCAGCCAATCAGGAACGAACCAAGAGACCCAGTACTTC.

Here the CDR3 reads CASSLPSNEQFF. The CDR3 bases are TGTGCCAGCAGTTTGCCCAGCAATGAGCAGTTCTTC. V is TRBV28 and J is TRBJ2-1, with D uncertain. Germline values: CDR1 MDHEN, CDR2 SYDVKM. The CDR3 totals 12 residues. The V end lost 3 bases, the J end lost 6 bases, and 6 bases lay between the germline ends.

This clone was observed once. V gene TRBV3-1 (or the pseudogene TRBV3-2) combines with J gene TRBJ1-4, with D hard to call. CDR1 LGHDT and CDR2 YNNKEL come from the germline V gene (reference sequence). The CDR3 runs to 15 residues. V lost 3 bases to trimming and J lost 0 bases, with 8 bases between them. In DNA form, the CDR3 reads TGTGCCAGCAGCCACCGGACCCCAACTAATGAAAAACTGTTTTTT. Its translation is CASSHRTPTNEKLFF.